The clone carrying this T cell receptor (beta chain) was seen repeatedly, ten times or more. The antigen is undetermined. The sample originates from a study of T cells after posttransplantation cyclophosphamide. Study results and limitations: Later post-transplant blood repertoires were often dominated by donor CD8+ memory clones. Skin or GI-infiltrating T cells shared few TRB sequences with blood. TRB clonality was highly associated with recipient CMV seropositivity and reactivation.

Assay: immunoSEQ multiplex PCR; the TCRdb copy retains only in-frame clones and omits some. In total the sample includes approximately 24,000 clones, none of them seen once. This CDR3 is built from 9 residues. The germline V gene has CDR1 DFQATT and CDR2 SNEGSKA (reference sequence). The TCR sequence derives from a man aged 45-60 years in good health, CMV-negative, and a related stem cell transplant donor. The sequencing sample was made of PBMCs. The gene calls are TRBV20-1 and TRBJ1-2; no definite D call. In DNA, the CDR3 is TGCAGCGGTCCCTATGGCTACACCTTC. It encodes CSGPYGYTF.